This TCR beta chain appears in the sequencing data of a study of metastatic and nonmetastatic thyroid tumors. Before thyroid surgery, none of the patients had received any treatment. Remarks on this clone: At one of its ends the junction is not consistent with the germline gene, which may arise from a read error.

MiXCR re-clonotyped the PCR reads for TCRdb. This sample has about 41,000 clones, with 25% to 30% found just once. Sequencing input: blood. The TCR was taken from a male donor with papillary thyroid cancer or a benign thyroid nodule (not recorded which). Some clones in this sample may be carry-over from other donors' samples.

For the CDR3, the DNA is TGTGCCAGCAGCACCCAACTTGGGAACACTGAAGCTTTATTT. As protein: CASSTQLGNTEALF. This rearrangement joins TRBV7-9 to TRBJ1-1, with D unresolved. CDR1 and CDR2 (germline): SEHNR, FQNEAQ (reference sequence). The CDR3 has 14 residues.